The T cell receptor (beta chain) under discussion was sequenced for a study of blood T cell repertoires in COVID-19. The method was immunoSEQ multiplex PCR; TCRdb's version includes in-frame clones alone and lacks a portion of them. The table includes 65,000 to 70,000 clones, about 81% detected once. This clone was detected only once. Germline assignment: CDR1 MNHEY and CDR2 SVGAGI. Losses at the gene ends were 10 bases for V and 2 bases for J; bases not matched to a gene: 10. This CDR3 is built from 15 residues. The chain combines TRBV6-5 with TRBJ2-1; TRBD2 aligns across 8 bases. The receptor was derived from a human donor in a cohort sampled during active COVID-19. The sequencing input was peripheral blood. CDR3 coding DNA: TGTGCCACCAGCCTCACTAGCGGAGCCTACAATGAGCAGTTCTTC. Its protein product is CATSLTSGAYNEQFF.